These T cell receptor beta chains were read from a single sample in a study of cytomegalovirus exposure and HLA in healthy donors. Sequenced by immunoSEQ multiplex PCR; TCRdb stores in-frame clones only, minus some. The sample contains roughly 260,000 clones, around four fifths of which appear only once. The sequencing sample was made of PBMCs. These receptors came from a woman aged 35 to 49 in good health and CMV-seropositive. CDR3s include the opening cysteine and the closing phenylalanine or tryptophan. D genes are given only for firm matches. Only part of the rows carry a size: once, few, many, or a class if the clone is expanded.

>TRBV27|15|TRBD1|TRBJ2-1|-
CASSPGQGLNNEQFF
TGTGCCAGCAGCCCGGGACAGGGTCTTAACAATGAGCAGTTCTTC
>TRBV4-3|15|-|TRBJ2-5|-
CASSQGVGGVETQYF
TGCGCCAGCAGCCAAGGGGTCGGGGGAGTAGAGACCCAGTACTTC
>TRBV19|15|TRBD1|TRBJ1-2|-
CASSVSTGANYGYTF
TGTGCCAGTAGTGTTTCGACAGGGGCCAACTATGGCTACACCTTC
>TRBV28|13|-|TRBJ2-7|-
CASRDRIFDEQYF
TGTGCCAGCCGTGACAGGATTTTCGACGAGCAGTACTTC
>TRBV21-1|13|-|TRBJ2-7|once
CASTLTEDYEQYF
TGTGCCAGCACCCTGACAGAAGACTACGAGCAGTACTTC
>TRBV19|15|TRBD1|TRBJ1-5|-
CASTPMQGANQPQHF
TGTGCCAGTACCCCGATGCAGGGGGCCAATCAGCCCCAGCATTTT
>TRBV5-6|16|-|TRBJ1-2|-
CASSSGGRLANYGYTF
TGTGCCAGCAGCTCAGGAGGACGGCTAGCTAACTATGGCTACACCTTC
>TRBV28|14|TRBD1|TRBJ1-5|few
CASSPGGGHQPQHF
TGTGCCAGCAGTCCAGGGGGAGGTCATCAGCCCCAGCATTTT
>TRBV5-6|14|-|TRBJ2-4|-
CASSLGTGWNIQYF
TGTGCCAGCAGCTTGGGAACAGGGTGGAACATTCAGTACTTC
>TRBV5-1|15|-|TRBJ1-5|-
CASSLEGQSNQPQHF
TGCGCCAGCAGCTTGGAAGGACAGAGCAATCAGCCCCAGCATTTT
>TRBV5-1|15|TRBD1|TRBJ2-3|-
CASSLGQGVTDTQYF
TGCGCCAGCAGCTTGGGACAGGGGGTAACAGATACGCAGTATTTT
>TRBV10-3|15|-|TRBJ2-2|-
CAISVGTLNTGELFF
TGTGCCATCAGTGTCGGGACTCTGAACACCGGGGAGCTGTTTTTT
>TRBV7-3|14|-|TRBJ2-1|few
CASSPPGTYNEQFF
TGTGCCAGCAGCCCGCCGGGGACCTACAATGAGCAGTTCTTC
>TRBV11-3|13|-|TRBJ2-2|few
CASSSRDPGELFF
TGTGCCAGCAGCTCCAGGGATCCCGGGGAGCTGTTTTTT
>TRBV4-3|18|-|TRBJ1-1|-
CASSQERDTLGSYTEAFF
TGCGCCAGCAGCCAAGAAAGGGACACACTAGGGTCTTACACTGAAGCTTTCTTT
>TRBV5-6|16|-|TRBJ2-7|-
CASSLDLEDLPREQYF
TGTGCCAGCAGCTTGGATCTAGAAGATCTCCCTCGCGAGCAGTACTTC
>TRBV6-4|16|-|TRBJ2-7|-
CASSLHGGGRGYEQYF
TGTGCCAGCAGCCTACATGGGGGCGGGAGAGGCTACGAGCAGTACTTC
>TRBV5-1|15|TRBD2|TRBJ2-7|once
CASSLATSGPYEQYF
TGCGCCAGCAGCTTGGCGACTAGCGGGCCCTACGAGCAGTACTTC
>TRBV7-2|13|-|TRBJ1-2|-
CASSQGSGNGYTF
TGTGCCAGCAGCCAGGGGTCAGGGAATGGCTACACCTTC
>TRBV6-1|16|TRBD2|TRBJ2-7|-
CASSALGLAGGVEQYF
TGTGCCAGCAGTGCCTTGGGACTAGCGGGAGGGGTTGAGCAGTACTTC
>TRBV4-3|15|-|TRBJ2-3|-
CASSQARQSTDTQYF
TGCGCCAGCAGCCAAGCCCGACAAAGCACAGATACGCAGTATTTT
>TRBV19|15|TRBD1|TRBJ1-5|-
CASSGDRVGNQPQHF
TGTGCCAGTAGTGGGGACAGGGTGGGCAATCAGCCCCAGCATTTT
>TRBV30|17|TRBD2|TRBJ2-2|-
CAWSGASGRTNTGELFF
TGTGCCTGGAGTGGGGCTAGCGGGAGGACTAACACCGGGGAGCTGTTTTTT
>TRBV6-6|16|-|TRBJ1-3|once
CAGTGGRQRSGNTIYF
TGTGCCGGCACGGGGGGTCGGCAACGCTCTGGAAACACCATATATTTT
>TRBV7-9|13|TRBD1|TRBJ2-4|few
CASSFRDRNIQYF
TGTGCCAGCAGCTTCCGGGACAGAAACATTCAGTACTTC
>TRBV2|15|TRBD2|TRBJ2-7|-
CASSEGLAGAHEQYF
TGTGCCAGCAGTGAGGGACTAGCGGGAGCCCACGAGCAGTACTTC
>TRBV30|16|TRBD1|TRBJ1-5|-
CAWSVGDRGNNQPQHF
TGTGCCTGGAGTGTAGGAGACAGGGGGAACAATCAGCCCCAGCATTTT
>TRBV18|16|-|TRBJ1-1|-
CASSVSPVDRRTEAFF
TGTGCCAGCTCGGTATCCCCAGTCGACAGACGCACTGAAGCTTTCTTT
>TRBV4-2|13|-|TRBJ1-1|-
CASLGGLNTEAFF
TGTGCCAGCCTGGGGGGGTTGAACACTGAAGCTTTCTTT
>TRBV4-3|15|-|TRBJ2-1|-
CASSKSRGDYNEQFF
TGCGCCAGCAGCAAAAGTCGCGGGGATTACAATGAGCAGTTCTTC
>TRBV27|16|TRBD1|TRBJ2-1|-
CASILTTRGSYNEQFF
TGTGCCAGCATTCTCACGACCAGGGGGTCCTACAATGAGCAGTTCTTC
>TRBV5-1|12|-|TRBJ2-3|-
CASSPAAGTQYF
TGCGCCAGCAGCCCAGCGGCGGGAACGCAGTATTTT
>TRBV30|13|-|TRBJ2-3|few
CAWSVWGPNTQYF
TGTGCCTGGAGTGTGTGGGGGCCCAATACGCAGTATTTT
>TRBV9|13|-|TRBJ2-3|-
CASSDSGTDTQYF
TGTGCCAGCAGCGATTCCGGCACAGATACGCAGTATTTT
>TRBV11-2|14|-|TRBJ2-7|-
CASSQGFATYEQYF
TGTGCCAGCAGCCAGGGGTTTGCAACGTACGAGCAGTACTTC
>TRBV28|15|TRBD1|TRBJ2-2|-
CASSFRDRGIGELFF
TGTGCCAGCAGTTTCCGGGACAGGGGGATCGGGGAGCTGTTTTTT
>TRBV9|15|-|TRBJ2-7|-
CASSPRQADSYEQYF
TGTGCCAGCAGCCCCCGACAGGCTGACTCCTACGAGCAGTACTTC
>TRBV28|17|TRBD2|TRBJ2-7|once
CASSPGTSGPPSYEQYF
TGTGCCAGCAGTCCCGGGACTAGCGGGCCGCCTTCCTACGAGCAGTACTTC
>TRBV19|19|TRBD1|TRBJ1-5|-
CASSTLPGQGRPTNQPQHF
TGTGCCAGTAGTACCCTGCCGGGACAGGGTCGTCCGACGAATCAGCCCCAGCATTTT
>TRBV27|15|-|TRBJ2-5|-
CASRPAWTSPRTQYF
TGTGCCAGCAGGCCCGCCTGGACATCGCCCCGGACCCAGTACTTC
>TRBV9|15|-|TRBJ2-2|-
CASSVMALNTGELFF
TGTGCCAGCAGCGTAATGGCCCTTAACACCGGGGAGCTGTTTTTT
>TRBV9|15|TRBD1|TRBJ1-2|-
CASSVAGQGLYGYTF
TGTGCCAGCAGCGTAGCGGGACAGGGGCTTTATGGCTACACCTTC
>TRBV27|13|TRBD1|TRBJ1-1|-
CASSLFTGAEAFF
TGTGCCAGCAGTTTATTCACAGGGGCTGAAGCTTTCTTT
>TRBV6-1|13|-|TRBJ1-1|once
CASSPGLATEAFF
TGTGCCAGCAGTCCAGGGTTGGCAACTGAAGCTTTCTTT
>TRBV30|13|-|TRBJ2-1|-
CAWGGSSYNEQFF
TGTGCCTGGGGCGGCAGCTCCTACAATGAGCAGTTCTTC
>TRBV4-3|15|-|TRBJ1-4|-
CASSQGYREGEKLFF
TGCGCCAGCAGCCAAGGTTACAGGGAAGGAGAAAAACTGTTTTTT
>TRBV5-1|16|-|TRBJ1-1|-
CASSLDGQGSSTEAFF
TGCGCCAGCAGCTTGGATGGGCAGGGGAGCAGCACTGAAGCTTTCTTT
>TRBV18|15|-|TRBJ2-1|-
CASSPGVDSYNEQFF
TGTGCCAGCTCACCCGGGGTGGATTCCTACAATGAGCAGTTCTTC
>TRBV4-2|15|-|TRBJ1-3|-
CASSPQTGSGNTIYF
TGTGCCAGCAGCCCCCAAACAGGGTCTGGAAACACCATATATTTT
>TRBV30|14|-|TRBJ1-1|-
CAWSVVSGNTEAFF
TGTGCCTGGAGTGTAGTGTCGGGTAACACTGAAGCTTTCTTT
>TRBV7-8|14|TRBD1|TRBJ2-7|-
CASSRDSLSDEQYF
TGTGCCAGCAGCCGGGACAGTCTTTCGGACGAGCAGTACTTC
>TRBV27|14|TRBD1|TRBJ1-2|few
CASSRQGMDYGYTF
TGTGCCAGCAGCCGACAGGGAATGGACTATGGCTACACCTTC
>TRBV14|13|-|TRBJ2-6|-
CASSQDRNNVLTF
TGTGCCAGCAGCCAAGACAGGAACAACGTCCTGACTTTC
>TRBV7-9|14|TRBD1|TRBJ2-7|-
CASSLAGQGYEQYF
TGTGCCAGCAGCTTAGCGGGACAGGGGTACGAGCAGTACTTC
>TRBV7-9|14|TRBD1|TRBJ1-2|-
CASSLAMDRDGYTF
TGTGCCAGCAGCTTAGCCATGGACAGGGATGGCTACACCTTC
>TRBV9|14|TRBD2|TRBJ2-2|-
CASSATGTSEELFF
TGTGCCAGCAGCGCAACCGGGACTAGCGAGGAGCTGTTTTTT
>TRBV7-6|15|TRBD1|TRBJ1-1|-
CASSLVPQGDTEAFF
TGTGCCAGCAGCTTAGTTCCGCAGGGGGACACTGAAGCTTTCTTT